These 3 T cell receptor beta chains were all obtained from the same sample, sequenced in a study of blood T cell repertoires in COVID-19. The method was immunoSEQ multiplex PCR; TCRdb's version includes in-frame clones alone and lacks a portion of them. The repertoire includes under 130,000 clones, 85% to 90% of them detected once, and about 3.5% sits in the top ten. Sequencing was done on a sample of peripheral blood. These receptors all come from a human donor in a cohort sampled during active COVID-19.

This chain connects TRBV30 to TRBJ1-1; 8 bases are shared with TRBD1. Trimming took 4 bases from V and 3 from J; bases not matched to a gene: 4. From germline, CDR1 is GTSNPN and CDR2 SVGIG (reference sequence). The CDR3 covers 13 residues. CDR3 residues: CAWNRGADTEAFF. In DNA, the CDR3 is TGTGCCTGGAACAGGGGGGCGGACACTGAAGCTTTCTTT.

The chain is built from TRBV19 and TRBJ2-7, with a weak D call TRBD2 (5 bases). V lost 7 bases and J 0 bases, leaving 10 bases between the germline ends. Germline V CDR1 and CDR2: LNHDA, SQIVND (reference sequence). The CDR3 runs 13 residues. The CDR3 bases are TGTGCCAGTAAACCCCGGGACTCCTACGAGCAGTACTTC. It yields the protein CASKPRDSYEQYF.

This chain's CDR3 is CASSELPAGGLMNEKLFF. The CDR3 DNA reads as TGTGCCAGCAGTGAACTACCCGCAGGAGGACTGATGAATGAAAAACTGTTTTTT. The chain couples TRBV2 to TRBJ1-4; D ambiguous. The CDR3 sequence is 18 residues long. V was pared by 2 bases and J by 5 bases, with 21 bases between. Germline V gene lookup returns CDR1 SNHLY and CDR2 FYNNEI.